This T cell receptor (beta chain) derives from a study of T cells after posttransplantation cyclophosphamide. General study findings and limits: Blood and skin or GI T cell repertoires showed limited TRB overlap.

At least ten counts were recorded for this clone. The antigen remains unidentified. Here immunoSEQ multiplex PCR was the method, and the copy in TCRdb shows in-frame clones only, minus some. This sample carries 42,000 or so clones, none of them present only once. Trimming left V 5 bases short and J 0 bases short, with 19 bases between. The length of the CDR3 is 17 residues. In germline, CDR1 is SGHVS, CDR2 FQNEAQ. Sequencing input: PBMCs. The source is a woman in her forties or fifties in good health and a related stem cell transplant donor. The chain combines TRBV7-8 with TRBJ1-1; possible D gene TRBD1, 6 bases. The CDR3 protein is CASSHALGQGMNTEAFF. In nucleotides, the CDR3 is TGTGCCAGCAGCCATGCCCTGGGGCAGGGGATGAACACTGAAGCTTTCTTT.